The table lists the clone carrying this TCR beta chain with many counts. In the original workflow: Amplification of reference gene primers was used by the study to estimate nucleated cell counts. Sequencing used immunoSEQ multiplex PCR; TCRdb keeps in-frame clones, though not all of them. The V and J calls and the clone size are those of that table, but D and trimming were determined from the DNA. The table lists over 95,000 clones, 65% to 85% of them singletons. This record belongs to a study of blood T cell repertoires in COVID-19. Overall study context: Acute and convalescent COVID-19 specimens originated in the United States, Italy and Spain. PBMCs, B-cell-depleted T cells, or T cells provided the cDNA or gDNA that made up the material.

The CDR3 has 12 residues. Between the trimmed V and J ends, which lost 4 bases and 5 bases, there was a span of 8 bases. Sequenced material: peripheral blood. The TCR comes from a woman aged 60 to 75 with acute or convalescent COVID-19. V gene TRBV12-3 or TRBV12-4 combines with J gene TRBJ1-2, with a weak D call TRBD1 (5 bases). CDR3 sequence: CASSSGNYGYTF. Here the CDR3 DNA reads TGTGCCAGCAGTTCAGGGAATTATGGCTACACCTTC.